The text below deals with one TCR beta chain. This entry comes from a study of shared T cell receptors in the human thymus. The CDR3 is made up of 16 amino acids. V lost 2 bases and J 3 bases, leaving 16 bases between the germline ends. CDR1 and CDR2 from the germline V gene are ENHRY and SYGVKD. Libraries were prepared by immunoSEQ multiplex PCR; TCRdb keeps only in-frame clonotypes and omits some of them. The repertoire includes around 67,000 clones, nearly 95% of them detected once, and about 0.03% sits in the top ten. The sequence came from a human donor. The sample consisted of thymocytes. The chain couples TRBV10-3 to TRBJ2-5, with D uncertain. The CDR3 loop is CAISEDERQQKETQYF. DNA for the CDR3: TGTGCCATCAGTGAGGACGAGAGGCAACAGAAAGAGACCCAGTACTTC.